The present T cell receptor (beta chain) was sequenced within a study of shared clonotypes between healthy human individuals. Profiled with immunoSEQ multiplex PCR; TCRdb holds only in-frame clones, not every one. The sample yields roughly 570,000 clones, 98% seen once. Germline lookup yields CDR1 SEHNR and CDR2 FQNEAQ (reference sequence). The ends lost 5 bases at V and 2 bases at J; junction bases unmatched: 9. The CDR3 spans 17 residues. About this clone itself: Its target is unknown.

Regarding the study as a whole: The authors sampled blood alone, and tissue repertoires likely differ.

Positive CCR7 selection of CD45RO-negative cells yielded the naive CD8 cells, and terminally differentiated effector memory CD45RA+ cells were excluded. This chain connects TRBV7-9 to TRBJ2-1; 10 nucleotides align to TRBD2. This TCR derives from a man in his thirties or forties in good health. The sequenced material came from naive CD8+ T cells sorted from blood. CDR3 DNA: TGTGCCAGCAGCGTCCCTAGCGGGAGAGACCCCTACAATGAGCAGTTCTTC. This translates into CASSVPSGRDPYNEQFF.